Presented here are 29 T cell receptor beta chains from one specimen sequenced in a study of blood T cell repertoires in COVID-19. Assay used: immunoSEQ multiplex PCR; TCRdb lists only in-frame clones, some missing. This sample has 150,000 to 160,000 clones; approximately 85% occur once, and the top ten carry 0.63%. Sequenced input: peripheral blood. The receptors stem from a man between 60 and 70 years old with COVID-19, enrolled during active disease.

The chain links TRBV7-9 to TRBJ2-5; 10 bases align to TRBD1. With V trimmed by 5 bases and J by 5 bases, 8 bases remained unmatched. The CDR3 has 15 amino acids. The germline V gene encodes CDR1 SEHNR and CDR2 FQNEAQ (reference sequence). The CDR3 DNA sequence: TGTGCCAGCAGCGTCGGACAGGGGGTGAAGGAGACCCAGTACTTC. Encoded protein: CASSVGQGVKETQYF.

This clone showed up just a few times. The genes are TRBV11-2 and TRBJ1-1, with D possibly matching TRBD1 (5 bases). Germline lookup yields CDR1 SGHAT and CDR2 FQNNGV. The CDR3 is 15 residues long. The ends were cut back, 7 bases at V and 5 bases at J, with 20 bases in the middle. This chain's CDR3 is CASTPGGARGTEAFF. CDR3 in DNA: TGTGCCAGCACTCCGGGCGGGGCTCGGGGGACTGAAGCTTTCTTT.

The V and J genes are TRBV19 and TRBJ1-5; TRBD1 agrees at 10 bases. Germline CDR1 and CDR2: LNHDA and SQIVND (reference sequence). The CDR3 runs 14 residues. The ends lost 7 bases at V and 7 bases at J; junction bases unmatched: 7. CDR3 bases: TGTGCCAGTAACTCGGGACAGGGGCGGCAGCCCCAGCATTTT. Translation gives CASNSGQGRQPQHF.

This clone was counted a single time. This chain uses TRBV15 with TRBJ1-2; TRBD1 matches 9 bases. Trimming took 3 bases from V and 5 from J; bases not matched to a gene: 4. The CDR3 loop spans 14 amino acids. CDR1 is LNHNV and CDR2 is YYDKDF in the germline V gene (reference sequence). The CDR3 region has the DNA TGTGCCACCAGCAGGGCCGGGACAGGGTATGGCTACACCTTC. Translation gives CATSRAGTGYGYTF.

The gene calls are TRBV7-9 and TRBJ1-2; 8 bases agree with TRBD1. Germline values: CDR1 SEHNR, CDR2 FQNEAQ (reference sequence). The CDR3 has 12 residues. V trimming: 6 bases; J trimming: 6 bases; junction bases outside the gene matches: 3. The CDR3 spells CASRTGDDGYTF. The CDR3 DNA reads TGTGCCAGCAGGACAGGGGACGATGGCTACACCTTC.

V is TRBV6-5 and J is TRBJ1-5; D is perhaps TRBD1 (6 bases). Trimming took 6 bases from V and 1 from J, leaving 13 bases between them. The germline V gene has CDR1 MNHEY and CDR2 SVGAGI. The CDR3 extends over 15 amino acids. CDR3 sequence: CASRPYRESNQPQHF. In nucleotides, the CDR3 is TGTGCCAGCAGACCCTACAGGGAAAGCAATCAGCCCCAGCATTTT.

J is TRBJ2-7 and V is TRBV3-1 (or the pseudogene TRBV3-2); D is perhaps TRBD2 (6 bases). The V gene's germline CDR1 is LGHDT and CDR2 YNNKEL (reference sequence). The CDR3 spans 16 residues. V was clipped by 2 bases and J by 3 bases, with 17 bases between them. CDR3 DNA sequence: TGTGCCAGCAGCCAAACCCCTATGCGGGAACGCTACGAGCAGTACTTC. This translates into CASSQTPMRERYEQYF.

The chain links TRBV18 to TRBJ1-1; D might be TRBD1 (6 bases). Deletions cut 4 bases from V and 5 bases from J, with 11 bases between. This CDR3 comprises 13 residues. The germline gives CDR1 KGHSH, CDR2 LQKENI. CDR3 amino acids: CASSQEQGTEAFF. For the CDR3, the DNA is TGTGCCAGCTCACAAGAACAGGGAACTGAAGCTTTCTTT.

This chain links TRBV24-1 with TRBJ2-1; TRBD1 agrees at 9 bases. CDR3 length: 15 residues. J gave up 3 bases and V 4 bases, and 3 bases lay outside the gene matches. Germline values: CDR1 KGHDR, CDR2 SFDVKD. CDR3 sequence reads: CATSEYRGLYNEQFF. The CDR3 coding sequence is TGTGCCACCAGTGAGTACAGGGGGCTCTACAATGAGCAGTTCTTC.

The gene calls are TRBV21-1 and TRBJ2-6; the D segment call TRBD1 is taken from the table without a DNA check. TRBV21-1 has pseudogene status. The CDR3 is 19 amino acids. The CDR3 nucleotides read TGTGCCAGCAGCAAAGAGGATGTGGGGACAGTTGATCCCCGACACGTCCTGACTTTC. Encoded protein: CASSKEDVGTVDPRHVLTF.

This chain connects TRBV7-8 to TRBJ2-3; 12 nucleotides line up with TRBD2. The V and J ends lost 5 bases and 3 bases, in that order; junction bases with no gene match: 9. The germline CDR1 and CDR2 sequences are SGHVS and FQNEAQ. This CDR3 is 17 amino acids long. The CDR3 region is CASSPRLAGEKTDTQYF. Written as DNA, the CDR3 is TGTGCCAGCAGCCCCAGACTAGCGGGGGAGAAAACAGATACGCAGTATTTT.

This rearrangement joins TRBV6-6 to TRBJ1-1; a possible D gene is TRBD1 (6 bases). V was clipped by 5 bases and J by 5 bases, with 18 bases between them. This CDR3 has 15 amino acids. Germline CDR1 and CDR2: MNHNY and SVGAGI (reference sequence). The CDR3 protein is CASSTETGLGTEAFF. As DNA, the CDR3 is TGTGCCAGCAGTACCGAAACAGGGCTGGGGACTGAAGCTTTCTTT.

V gene TRBV15 combines with J gene TRBJ1-6; 7 bases align to TRBD1. This CDR3 is 16 amino acids long. Per germline, CDR1 LNHNV and CDR2 YYDKDF (reference sequence). V dropped 1 base and J dropped 7; count of bases not matched to a gene: 7. CDR3 sequence (DNA): TGTGCCACCAGCAGAGGGACCGGGACAGTAAATTCACCCCTCCACTTT. This sequence encodes CATSRGTGTVNSPLHF.

The CDR3 region has the DNA TGTGCCAGCAGTAGGGGACAGCATTGGGGCTACACCTTC. This gives the protein CASSRGQHWGYTF. J is TRBJ1-2 and V is TRBV28; 7 nucleotides agree with TRBD1. The CDR3 consists of 13 residues. V shed 5 bases, J shed 8 bases, and the junction held 8 bases outside the gene matches. CDR1 and CDR2 from the germline V gene are MDHEN and SYDVKM.

The chain uses TRBV5-4 and TRBJ2-7; D gene unclear. Trimming shortened V by 3 bases and J by 4 bases, and 14 bases separated the two germline ends. The germline gives CDR1 SGHNT, CDR2 YYREEE (reference sequence). The CDR3 is 14 amino acids. The CDR3 protein is CASSSRGGVYEQYF. As DNA, the CDR3 is TGTGCCAGCAGCTCCCGTGGCGGAGTATACGAGCAGTACTTC.

The CDR3 loop reads CASSEQNTEAFF. The CDR3 DNA follows: TGTGCCAGTAGTGAACAGAACACTGAAGCTTTCTTT. This chain joins TRBV19 and TRBJ1-1; D ambiguous. CDR3 length equals 12 residues. Trimming stripped 5 bases from V and 1 base from J, with 5 bases between. Germline values: CDR1 LNHDA, CDR2 SQIVND (reference sequence).

This clone was seen ten or more times. V usage is TRBV6-2 or TRBV6-3 and J usage is TRBJ2-7; 8 positions match TRBD2. There are 15 residues in the CDR3. Germline assignment: CDR1 MNHEY and CDR2 SVGEGT. V dropped 5 bases and J dropped 3; count of bases not matched to a gene: 9. CDR3 nucleotide sequence: TGTGCCAGCAGTACCTCCCCCCTAGCGGGCTACGAGCAGTACTTC. This encodes CASSTSPLAGYEQYF.

The V and J genes are TRBV3-1 (or the pseudogene TRBV3-2) and TRBJ1-1, with 9 bases identical to TRBD1. The CDR3 spans 17 residues. V lost 4 bases to trimming and J lost 0 bases; unmatched junction nucleotides: 9. Germline CDR1 LGHDT, CDR2 YNNKEL (reference sequence). The CDR3 DNA sequence: TGTGCCAGCAGCCCCGGGACAGGGCCAGGGTTGAACACTGAAGCTTTCTTT. Encoded protein: CASSPGTGPGLNTEAFF.

V usage is TRBV14 and J usage is TRBJ2-3, with a tentative D call TRBD2 (6 bases). Germline CDR1 and CDR2: SGHDN and FVKESK. The CDR3 has 15 residues. V lost 3 bases and J lost 1, with 11 bases in between. In DNA form, the CDR3 reads TGTGCCAGCAGCCATTTTTCGGGGGGCACAGATACGCAGTATTTT. This codes for CASSHFSGGTDTQYF.

V gene TRBV19 combines with J gene TRBJ2-7, with D tentatively TRBD1 (6 bases). The CDR3 extends over 13 amino acids. The V end lost 5 bases, the J end lost 4 bases, and 12 bases lay between the germline ends. Germline CDR1 and CDR2: LNHDA and SQIVND (reference sequence). The CDR3 spells CASSAQGSYEQYF. The CDR3 bases are TGTGCCAGTAGTGCCCAGGGGTCGTACGAGCAGTACTTC.

The rearrangement joins TRBV4-1 to TRBJ1-1, with 8 nucleotides matching TRBD1. The junction had 2 bases not matched to a gene; V was cut back by 0 bases and J by 8 bases. Germline lookup yields CDR1 MGHRA and CDR2 YSYEKL. This CDR3 contains 13 residues. Here the CDR3 reads CASSQDQGAEAFF. The CDR3 region has the DNA TGCGCCAGCAGCCAAGATCAGGGGGCGGAAGCTTTCTTT.

This rearrangement joins TRBV29-1 to TRBJ1-5; TRBD1 agrees at 8 bases. This CDR3 region has 13 residues. Germline values: CDR1 SQVTM, CDR2 ANQGSEA. The J segment lost 7 bases and the V segment lost 4 bases, leaving 6 bases of the junction unmatched. CDR3 DNA sequence: TGCAGCGTTGCCTCCGGACAGGGCCAGCCCCAGCATTTT. Translating gives CSVASGQGQPQHF.

J is TRBJ2-3 and V is TRBV7-8, with a weak D call TRBD1 (5 bases). The CDR3 contains 13 residues. The ends were cut back, 6 bases at V and 2 bases at J, with 9 bases in the middle. CDR1 and CDR2 from the germline V gene are SGHVS and FQNEAQ. CDR3 nucleotides: TGTGCCAGCAGGACAGACCCCACAGATACGCAGTATTTT. Amino acids: CASRTDPTDTQYF.

This chain connects TRBV19 to TRBJ2-2, with D possibly matching TRBD1 (6 bases). Germline V gene data show CDR1 as LNHDA and CDR2 as SQIVND (reference sequence). With 6 bases removed from V and 5 bases from J, the gap between germline ends came to 10 bases. The CDR3 runs 13 residues. The DNA for the CDR3 is TGTGCCAGTAGGAAAGGGGGAACCGGGGAGCTGTTTTTT. It encodes CASRKGGTGELFF.

A few counts support this clone. The CDR3 protein is CASSPGTGFSAFF. The DNA for the CDR3 is TGTGCCAGCAGCCCAGGGACAGGGTTTTCGGCTTTCTTT. The chain joins TRBV11-3 to TRBJ1-1; TRBD1 agrees at 9 bases. The CDR3 consists of 13 residues. V gave up 5 bases and J gave up 11 bases; unmatched junction bases: 9. Germline V gene lookup returns CDR1 SGHNT and CDR2 YENEEA. Using reference TRBV11-3 and TRBJ1-1 for the parts outside the CDR3, the full variable domain is EAGVVQSPRYKIIEKKQPVAFWCNPISGHNTLYWYLQNLGQGPELLIRYENEEAVDDSQLPKDRFSAERLKGVDSTLKIQPAELGDSAVYLCASSPGTGFSAFFGQGTRLTVV.

The chain links TRBV3-1 (or the pseudogene TRBV3-2) to TRBJ2-5; 9 nucleotides line up with TRBD1. This CDR3 has 15 amino acids. V gave up 7 bases and J gave up 4 bases; unmatched junction bases: 10. CDR1 is LGHDT, CDR2 YNNKEL, per germline (reference sequence). The CDR3 is CASTQIPGQGETQYF. The DNA of the CDR3 is TGTGCCAGCACCCAGATCCCGGGACAGGGAGAGACCCAGTACTTC.

CDR3 amino acids: CASSSQGPREFNYGYTF. CDR3 DNA: TGTGCCAGCAGTTCCCAAGGACCGAGGGAATTTAACTATGGCTACACCTTC. The chain employs TRBV28 and TRBJ1-2; no firm D call. This CDR3 has 17 residues. CDR1 MDHEN and CDR2 SYDVKM come from the germline V gene. Trimming took 4 bases from V and 1 from J, leaving 19 bases between them.

V and J are TRBV2 and TRBJ1-4; D is possibly TRBD1 (6 bases). This CDR3 spans 16 amino acids. Germline CDR1 SNHLY, CDR2 FYNNEI. V was cut by 3 bases and J by 5 bases, with 16 bases left in between. CDR3 bases: TGTGCCAGCAGTGAGGGAGCGTGGACAGCAAATGAAAAACTGTTTTTT. Its protein is CASSEGAWTANEKLFF.

The chain recombines TRBV27 with TRBJ1-5; D may be TRBD1 (6 bases). V lost 2 bases and J lost 0, with 11 bases in between. CDR3 length equals 16 residues. The germline V gene encodes CDR1 MNHEY and CDR2 SMNVEV (reference sequence). Here the CDR3 reads CASSLTQGISNQPQHF. DNA of the CDR3: TGTGCCAGCAGTTTAACTCAGGGGATTAGCAATCAGCCCCAGCATTTT.